This entry lists 4 T cell receptor beta chains sequenced from one sample in a study of cytomegalovirus exposure and HLA in healthy donors. Primers: 60 Vbeta forward and 13 Jbeta reverse. Method: immunoSEQ multiplex PCR; TCRdb's copy keeps in-frame clones and lacks some. The sample's table shows about 160,000 clones. The sequenced sample consisted of PBMCs. These receptors came from a woman aged 55-69 years in good health and CMV-seronegative.

In nucleotides, the CDR3 is TGTGCCAGCTCACCAAATCCAACCCAGGTCTCCTACACCTTC. Amino acids: CASSPNPTQVSYTF. This chain links TRBV18 with TRBJ1-2; no clear D. The CDR3 is 14 residues long. Trimming cost V 2 bases and J 10 bases, with 17 bases left between them. Looked up from germline, CDR1 is KGHSH and CDR2 is LQKENI.

The gene calls are TRBV7-6 and TRBJ2-7; 7 nucleotides match TRBD1. The CDR3 contains 14 residues. Germline V gives CDR1 SGHVS, CDR2 FNYEAQ. Trimming at V came to 0 bases and at J to 3 bases, leaving 2 bases not matched to a gene. Here the CDR3 DNA reads TGTGCCAGCAGCTTAGCGACAGGGTACTACGAGCAGTACTTC. Translated, it gives CASSLATGYYEQYF.

The chain has TRBV5-6 and TRBJ2-2, with D tentatively TRBD1 (5 bases). V was clipped by 2 bases and J by 0 bases, with 17 bases between them. CDR3 length: 18 residues. Per germline, CDR1 SGHDT and CDR2 YYEEEE. The CDR3 reads CASSFGVPGQTNTGELFF. For the CDR3, the DNA is TGTGCCAGCAGCTTTGGTGTCCCCGGACAAACGAACACCGGGGAGCTGTTTTTT.

The chain carries TRBV7-2 and TRBJ1-4; D may be TRBD1 (5 bases). The V gene lost 3 bases and the J gene lost 7 bases, with 9 bases spanning the gap. Germline V lookup: CDR1 SGHTA, CDR2 FQGNSA. The CDR3 contains 13 residues. Written as DNA, the CDR3 is TGTGCCAGCAGCTTGGATAGGGGTGAAAAACTGTTTTTT. Protein: CASSLDRGEKLFF.